This T cell receptor beta chain was documented in a study of cytomegalovirus exposure and HLA in healthy donors. Whole-study findings and limits: Rates of TCR association differed by HLA locus in a later analysis, with DRB1 highest and HLA-C lowest. A reported reduction in N-insertions relative to the roughly 700-donor mean was seen in an Asian-associated ancestry cluster in a later analysis.

Regarding this clone: What it recognizes is unknown.

PCR employed 60 Vbeta and 13 Jbeta primers. Data came from immunoSEQ multiplex PCR; TCRdb stores just in-frame clones and leaves some out. This table holds roughly 190,000 clones, 75% to 90% found once. Trimming cost V 5 bases and J 7 bases; bases outside gene matches: 8. The germline V gene encodes CDR1 SGHVS and CDR2 FNYEAQ. The CDR3 length is 14 residues. The source is a man in his forties in good health and CMV-seropositive. The chain links TRBV7-6 to TRBJ2-5; 9 bases are shared with TRBD1. Source material: PBMCs. CDR3 DNA sequence: TGTGCCAGCAGCCTTAGACAGGGGGGGACGACCCAGTACTTC. Its translation: CASSLRQGGTTQYF.